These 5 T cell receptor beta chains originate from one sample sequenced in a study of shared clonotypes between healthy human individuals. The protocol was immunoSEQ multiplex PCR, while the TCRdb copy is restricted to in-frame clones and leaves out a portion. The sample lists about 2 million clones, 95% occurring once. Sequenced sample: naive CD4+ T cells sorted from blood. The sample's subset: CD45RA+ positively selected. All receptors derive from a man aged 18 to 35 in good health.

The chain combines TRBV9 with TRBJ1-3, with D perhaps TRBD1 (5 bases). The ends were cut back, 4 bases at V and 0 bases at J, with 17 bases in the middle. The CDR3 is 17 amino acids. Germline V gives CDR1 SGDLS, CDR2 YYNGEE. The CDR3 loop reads CASSPLSAGLSGNTIYF. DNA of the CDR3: TGTGCCAGCAGCCCTTTATCGGCGGGGCTCTCTGGAAACACCATATATTTT.

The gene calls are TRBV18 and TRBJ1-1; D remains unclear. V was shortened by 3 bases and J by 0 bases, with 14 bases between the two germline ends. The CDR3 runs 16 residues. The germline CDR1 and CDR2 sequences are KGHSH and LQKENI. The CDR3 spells CASSPDHRGMNTEAFF. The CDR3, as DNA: TGTGCCAGCTCACCGGACCATAGAGGCATGAACACTGAAGCTTTCTTT.

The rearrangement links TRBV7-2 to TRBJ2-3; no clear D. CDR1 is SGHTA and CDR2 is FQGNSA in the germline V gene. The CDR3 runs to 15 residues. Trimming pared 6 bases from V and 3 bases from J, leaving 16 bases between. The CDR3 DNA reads TGTGCCAGCAGTGCCGTCCTAGATTTAACAGATACGCAGTATTTT. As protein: CASSAVLDLTDTQYF.

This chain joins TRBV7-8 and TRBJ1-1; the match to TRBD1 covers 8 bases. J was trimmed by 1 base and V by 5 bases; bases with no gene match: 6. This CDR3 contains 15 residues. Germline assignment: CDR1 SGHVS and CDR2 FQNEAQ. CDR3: CASSEMQGANTEAFF. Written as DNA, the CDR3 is TGTGCCAGCAGCGAAATGCAGGGGGCGAACACTGAAGCTTTCTTT.

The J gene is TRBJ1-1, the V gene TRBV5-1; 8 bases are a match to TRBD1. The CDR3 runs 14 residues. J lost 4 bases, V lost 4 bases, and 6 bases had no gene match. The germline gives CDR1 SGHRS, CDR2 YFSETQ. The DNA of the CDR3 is TGCGCCAGCAGCACATCAGGGGGCATCACTGAAGCTTTCTTT. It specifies CASSTSGGITEAFF. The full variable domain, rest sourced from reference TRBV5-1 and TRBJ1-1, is KAGVTQTPRYLIKTRGQQVTLSCSPISGHRSVSWYQQTPGQGLQFLFEYFSETQRNKGNFPGRFSGRQFSNSRSEMNVSTLELGDSALYLCASSTSGGITEAFFGQGTRLTVV.